The clone carrying this TCR beta chain was recorded a few times. The authors produced cDNA by 5'RACE using 10-nucleotide random UMIs. TCRdb used MiXCR to reprocess the 5' RACE reads, holding one entry per CDR3 protein. The repertoire holds around 51,000 distinct CDR3 sequences, about an eighth seen once, with 7% to 10% in the top ten. This sample was included in a study of neurological immune-mediated disorders. Time point reported: longitudinal time-point 3. The study built unsorted libraries from 2 million PBMCs kept at -80 C. CDR3 length: 13 amino acids. The germline CDR1 and CDR2 sequences are WNHNN and SYGVQD (reference sequence). V was clipped by 5 bases and J by 5 bases; unmatched bases: 5.

The sequenced sample was PBMCs. The chain is built from TRBV10-1 and TRBJ1-1; 7 nucleotides align to TRBD1. The receptor was isolated from a male donor with HTLV-1-associated myelopathy (HAM/TSP). The CDR3 DNA is TGCGCCAGCAGTCGACAGGGTCGGACTGAAGCTTTCTTT. Amino acid sequence: CASSRQGRTEAFF.